Sequencing of this T cell receptor (beta chain) was carried out in a study of chemoradiotherapy in HPV16-positive cancers. Concerning this clone: The antigen remains undetermined.

Germline CDR1 and CDR2: LNHDA and SQIVND (reference sequence). This CDR3 comprises 15 residues. V lost 8 bases, J lost 9 bases, and 23 bases lay in between. Profiled with immunoSEQ multiplex PCR; TCRdb holds only in-frame clones, not every one. This table holds approximately 11,000 clones, over 70% found once. Study-wide results and limits: The functional HPV-specific definition rests on just a couple of HPV16-positive patients.

Sample collection occurred from a patient who underwent chemoradiotherapy. This clonotype was sampled from a human donor with HPV-associated anogenital cancer. This chain connects TRBV19 to TRBJ2-1, with a tentative D call TRBD1 (7 bases). This CDR3 is CASGDRASASGEQFF. CDR3 coding DNA: TGTGCCAGTGGAGACAGGGCTAGCGCCAGCGGTGAGCAGTTCTTC.